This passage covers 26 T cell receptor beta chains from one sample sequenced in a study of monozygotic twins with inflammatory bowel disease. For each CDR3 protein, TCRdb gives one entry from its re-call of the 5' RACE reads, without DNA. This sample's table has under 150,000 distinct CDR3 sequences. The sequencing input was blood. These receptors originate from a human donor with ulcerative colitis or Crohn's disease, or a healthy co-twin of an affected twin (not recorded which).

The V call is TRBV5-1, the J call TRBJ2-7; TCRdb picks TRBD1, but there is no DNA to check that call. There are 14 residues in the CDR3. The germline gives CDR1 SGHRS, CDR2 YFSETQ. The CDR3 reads CASSLLTGPGEQYF. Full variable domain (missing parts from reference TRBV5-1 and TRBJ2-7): KAGVTQTPRYLIKTRGQQVTLSCSPISGHRSVSWYQQTPGQGLQFLFEYFSETQRNKGNFPGRFSGRQFSNSRSEMNVSTLELGDSALYLCASSLLTGPGEQYFGPGTRLTVT.

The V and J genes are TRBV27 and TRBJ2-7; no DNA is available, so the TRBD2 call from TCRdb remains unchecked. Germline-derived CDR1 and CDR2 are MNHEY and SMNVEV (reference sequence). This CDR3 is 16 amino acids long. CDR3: CASSLASPQRVGPQYF.

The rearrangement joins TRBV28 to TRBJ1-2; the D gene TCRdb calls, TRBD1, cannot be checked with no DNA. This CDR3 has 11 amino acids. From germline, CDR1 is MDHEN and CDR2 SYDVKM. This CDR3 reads CASSSGDGYTF.

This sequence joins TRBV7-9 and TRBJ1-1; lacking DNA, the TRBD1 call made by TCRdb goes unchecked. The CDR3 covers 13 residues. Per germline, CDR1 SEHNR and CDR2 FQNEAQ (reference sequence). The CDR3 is CASSPGRYTEAFF.

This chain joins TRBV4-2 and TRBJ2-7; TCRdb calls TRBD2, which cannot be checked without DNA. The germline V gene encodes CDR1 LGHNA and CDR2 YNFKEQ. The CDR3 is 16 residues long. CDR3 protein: CASSQDPRGGFYEQYF.

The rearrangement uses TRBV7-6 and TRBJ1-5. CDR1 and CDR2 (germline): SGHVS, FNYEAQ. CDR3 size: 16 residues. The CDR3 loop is CASSPTLANSNQPQHF.

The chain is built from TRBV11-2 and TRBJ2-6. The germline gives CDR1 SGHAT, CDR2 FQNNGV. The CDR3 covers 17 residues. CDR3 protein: CASSLDWGSSGANVLTF.

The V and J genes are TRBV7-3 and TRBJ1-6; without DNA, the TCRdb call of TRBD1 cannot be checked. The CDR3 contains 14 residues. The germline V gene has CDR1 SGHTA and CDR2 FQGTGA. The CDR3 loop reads CASSLGGFNSPLHF.

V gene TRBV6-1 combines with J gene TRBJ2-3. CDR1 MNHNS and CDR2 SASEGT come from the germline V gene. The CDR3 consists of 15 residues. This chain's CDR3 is CASSPTITSTDTQYF.

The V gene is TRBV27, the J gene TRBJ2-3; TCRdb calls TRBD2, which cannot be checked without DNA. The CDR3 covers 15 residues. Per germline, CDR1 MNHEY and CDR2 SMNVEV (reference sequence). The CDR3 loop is CASSLWLAGTDTQYF.

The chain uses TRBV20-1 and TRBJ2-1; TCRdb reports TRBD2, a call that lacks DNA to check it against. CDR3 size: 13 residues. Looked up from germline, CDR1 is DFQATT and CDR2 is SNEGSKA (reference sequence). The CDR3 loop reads CSAPPRLAGEQFF.

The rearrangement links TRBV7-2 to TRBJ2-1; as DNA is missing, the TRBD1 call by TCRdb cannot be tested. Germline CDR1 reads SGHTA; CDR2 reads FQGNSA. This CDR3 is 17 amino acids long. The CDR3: CASSLTRGGGGFGEQFF. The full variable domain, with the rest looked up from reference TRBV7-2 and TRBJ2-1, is GAGVSQSPSNKVTEKGKDVELRCDPISGHTALYWYRQSLGQGLEFLIYFQGNSAPDKSGLPSDRFSAERTGGSVSTLTIQRTQQEDSAVYLCASSLTRGGGGFGEQFFGPGTRLTVL.

CDR3 sequence reads: CASSYWRGNNQPQHF. The chain links TRBV6-2 or TRBV6-3 to TRBJ1-5. Germline V gene sequence: CDR1 MNHEY, CDR2 SVGEGT. The CDR3 runs 15 residues.

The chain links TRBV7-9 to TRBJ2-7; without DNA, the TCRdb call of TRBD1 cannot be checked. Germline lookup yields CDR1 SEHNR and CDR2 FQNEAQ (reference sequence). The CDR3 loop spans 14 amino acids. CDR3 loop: CASSLAEGPYEQYF.

The CDR3 spells CSARQAGLSRANVLTF. The J gene is TRBJ2-6, the V gene TRBV20-1; TCRdb calls TRBD1, which cannot be checked without DNA. There are 16 residues in the CDR3. CDR1 is DFQATT, CDR2 SNEGSKA, per germline (reference sequence).

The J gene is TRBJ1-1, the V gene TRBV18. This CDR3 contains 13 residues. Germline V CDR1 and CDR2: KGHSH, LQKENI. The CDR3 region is CASSPGRNTEAFF.

The CDR3 sequence: CASSLRRARSGNTIYF. The rearrangement links TRBV7-2 to TRBJ1-3; TCRdb proposes TRBD1, but this gene call is untestable without DNA. The germline V gene encodes CDR1 SGHTA and CDR2 FQGNSA. The CDR3 runs 16 residues.

The CDR3 reads CASSSLGGDTQYF. This rearrangement joins TRBV28 to TRBJ2-3. Germline V gene sequence: CDR1 MDHEN, CDR2 SYDVKM. This CDR3 comprises 13 residues.

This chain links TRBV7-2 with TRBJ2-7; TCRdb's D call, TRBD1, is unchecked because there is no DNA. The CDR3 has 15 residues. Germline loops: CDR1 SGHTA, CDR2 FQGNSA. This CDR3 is CASSRQGQGTSGQYF.

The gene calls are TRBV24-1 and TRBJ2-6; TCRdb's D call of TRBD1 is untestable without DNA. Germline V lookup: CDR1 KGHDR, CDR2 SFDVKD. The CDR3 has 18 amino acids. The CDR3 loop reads CATSEPGTGVAGANVLTF.

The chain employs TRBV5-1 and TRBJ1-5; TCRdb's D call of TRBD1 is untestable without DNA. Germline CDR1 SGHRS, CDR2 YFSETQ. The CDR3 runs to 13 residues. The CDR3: CASSFGGGQPQHF.

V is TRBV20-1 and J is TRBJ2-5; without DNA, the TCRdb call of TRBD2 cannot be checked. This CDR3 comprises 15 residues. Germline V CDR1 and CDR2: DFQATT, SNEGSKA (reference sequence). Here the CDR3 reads CSAWEALGSGETQNF.

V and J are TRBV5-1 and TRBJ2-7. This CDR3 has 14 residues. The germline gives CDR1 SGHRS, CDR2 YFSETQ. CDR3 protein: CASSFSSGGHEQYF.

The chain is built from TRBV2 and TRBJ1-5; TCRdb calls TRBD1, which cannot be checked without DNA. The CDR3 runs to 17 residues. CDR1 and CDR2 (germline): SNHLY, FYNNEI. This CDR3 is CASSALDPGAGNQPQHF.

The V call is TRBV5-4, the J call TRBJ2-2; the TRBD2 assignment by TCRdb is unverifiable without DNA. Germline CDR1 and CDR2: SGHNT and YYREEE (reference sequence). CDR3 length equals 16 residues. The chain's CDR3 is CASSWGLAENTGELFF.

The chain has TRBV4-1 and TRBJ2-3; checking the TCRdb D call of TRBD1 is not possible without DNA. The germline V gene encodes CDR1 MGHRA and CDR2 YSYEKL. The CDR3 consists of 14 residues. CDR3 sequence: CASSQAPRGGTRSF.